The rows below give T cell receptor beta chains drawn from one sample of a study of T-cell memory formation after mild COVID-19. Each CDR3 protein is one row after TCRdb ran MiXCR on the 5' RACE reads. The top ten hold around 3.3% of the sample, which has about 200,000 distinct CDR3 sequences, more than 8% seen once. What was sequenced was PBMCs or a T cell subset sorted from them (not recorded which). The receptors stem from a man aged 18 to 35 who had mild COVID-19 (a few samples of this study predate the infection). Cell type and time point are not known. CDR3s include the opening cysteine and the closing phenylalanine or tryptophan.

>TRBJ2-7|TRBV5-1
CASTDRGAYEQYF
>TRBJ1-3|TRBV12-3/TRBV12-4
CASSLGNTIYF
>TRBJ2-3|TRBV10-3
CAISLLSTDTQYF
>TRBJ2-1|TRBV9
CASSPQGGGPNEQFF
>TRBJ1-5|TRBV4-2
CASSQVSSVPQHF
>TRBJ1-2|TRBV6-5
CASSTRRTGSPANYGYTF
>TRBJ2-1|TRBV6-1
CASSDQGGGEQFF
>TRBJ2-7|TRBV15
CATSRGSEFVEQYF
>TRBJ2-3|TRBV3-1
CASIQGPGQGPDTQYF
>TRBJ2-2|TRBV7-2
CASSFYTGELFF
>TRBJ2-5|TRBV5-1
CASSLAEGETQYF
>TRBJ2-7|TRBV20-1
CSARDPGQLHEQYF
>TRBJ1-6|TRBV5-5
CASSMTGASVDFWVVGHSPLHF
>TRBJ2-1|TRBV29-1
CSVTGTSGQSSYNEQFF
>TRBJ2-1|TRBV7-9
CASSLVSLSSYNEQFF
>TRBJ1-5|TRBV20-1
CSARDPSNQPQHF
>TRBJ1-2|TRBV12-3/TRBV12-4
CASSPGQAIGYTF
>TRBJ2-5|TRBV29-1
CSVCGLQETQYF
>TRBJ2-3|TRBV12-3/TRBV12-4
CASSPNNRDRVSADTQYF
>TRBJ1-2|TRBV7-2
CASSPQGARGYTF
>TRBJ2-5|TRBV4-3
CASSQEGAEETQYF
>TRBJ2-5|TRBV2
CASRADLETQYF
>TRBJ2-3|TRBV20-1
CSARGTGGGSTDTQYF
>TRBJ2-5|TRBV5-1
CASSFWDREETQYF
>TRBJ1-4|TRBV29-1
CSVTNRTEGLGKLFF
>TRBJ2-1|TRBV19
CASSIGQGSMNEQFF
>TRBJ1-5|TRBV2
CASKGQGNQPQHF
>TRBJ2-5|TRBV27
CASSKTGSRTQYF
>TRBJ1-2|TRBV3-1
CASSPLRTDFYGYTF
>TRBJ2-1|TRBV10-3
CAINSEDRGWVNEQFF
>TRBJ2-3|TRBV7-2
CASSFGLAVDTQYF
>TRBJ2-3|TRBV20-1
CSASRTGRADTQYF
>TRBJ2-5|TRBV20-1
CSAPPREATRWLETQYF
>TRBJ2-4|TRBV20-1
CSARVPGLQNIQYF
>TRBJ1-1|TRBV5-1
CASSLARGQGATEAFF
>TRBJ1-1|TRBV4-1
CASSQETPGGTEAFF
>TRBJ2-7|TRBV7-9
CASSVRQGSHEQYF
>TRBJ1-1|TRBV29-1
CSVGAEMNTEAFF
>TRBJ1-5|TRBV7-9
CASSPPGTNQPQHF
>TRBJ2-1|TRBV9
CASSVGLAGGSYNEQFF
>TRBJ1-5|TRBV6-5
CASSYPTPGTNSQPQHF
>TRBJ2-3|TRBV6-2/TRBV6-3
CASRTQLSGITDTQYF
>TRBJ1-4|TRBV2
CASRDRGPVLFF
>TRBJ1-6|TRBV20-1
CSAKRQANSPLHF
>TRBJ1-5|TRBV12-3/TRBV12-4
CASRQSVVQPQHF
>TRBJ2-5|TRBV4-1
CASSQPGTSGAETQYF
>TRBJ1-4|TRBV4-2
CASSQAPGTGDEKLFF
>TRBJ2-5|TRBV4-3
CASSQRWIPGETQYF
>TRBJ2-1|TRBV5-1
CASSLDGPHNEQFF
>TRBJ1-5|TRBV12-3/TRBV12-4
CASRSDRRDQPQHF
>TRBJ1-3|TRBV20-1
CSAGVYSGNTIYF
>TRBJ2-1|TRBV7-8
CASSLGQSNEQFF
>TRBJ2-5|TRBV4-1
CASSQERGLGTYF